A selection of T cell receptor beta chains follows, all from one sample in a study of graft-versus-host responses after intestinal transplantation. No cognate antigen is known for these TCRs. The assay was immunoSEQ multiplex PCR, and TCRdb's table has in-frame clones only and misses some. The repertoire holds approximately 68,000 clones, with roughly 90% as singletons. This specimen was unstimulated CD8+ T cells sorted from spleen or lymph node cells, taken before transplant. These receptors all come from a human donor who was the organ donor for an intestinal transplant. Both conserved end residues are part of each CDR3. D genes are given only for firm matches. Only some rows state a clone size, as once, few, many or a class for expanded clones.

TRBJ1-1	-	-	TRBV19	TGTGCCAGTAGTATAGCCGGGGGAGTGGAAGCTTTCTTT	CASSIAGGVEAFF
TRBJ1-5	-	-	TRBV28	TGTGCCAGCAGTTCGGTCCTTTATGGGGCAGGGGCGTACCAGCCCCAGCATTTT	CASSSVLYGAGAYQPQHF
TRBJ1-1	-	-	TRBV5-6	TGTGCCAGCAGCTTGGGCGTGAACACTGAAGCTTTCTTT	CASSLGVNTEAFF
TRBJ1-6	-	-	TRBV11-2	TGTGCCAGCAGCTTAACTGCCTTGTCGAATAATTCACCCCTCCACTTT	CASSLTALSNNSPLHF
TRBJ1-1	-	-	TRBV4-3	TGCGCCAGCAGCCAAGTCAATTCAGGCACTGAAGCTTTCTTT	CASSQVNSGTEAFF
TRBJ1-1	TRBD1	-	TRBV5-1	TGCGCCAGCAGCGAGACAGGGAAAGCTTTCTTT	CASSETGKAFF
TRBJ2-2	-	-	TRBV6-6	TGTGCCAGCAGTCCGGACAGCTACGCGAACACCGGGGAGCTGTTTTTT	CASSPDSYANTGELFF
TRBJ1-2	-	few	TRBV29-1	TGCAGCGTTGAGGACAACGGCTACACCTTC	CSVEDNGYTF
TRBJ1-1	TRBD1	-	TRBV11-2	TGTGCCAGCAGCTTAAGACAGGGGAACACTGAAGCTTTCTTT	CASSLRQGNTEAFF
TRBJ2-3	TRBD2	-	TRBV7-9	TGTGCCAGCAGTCGGACTAGCGGTACAGATACGCAGTATTTT	CASSRTSGTDTQYF
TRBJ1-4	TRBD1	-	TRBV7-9	TGTGCCAGCAGCTTTCGGACAGGCCCGGTGAATGAAAAACTGTTTTTT	CASSFRTGPVNEKLFF
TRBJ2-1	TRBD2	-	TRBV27	TGTGCCAGCGGAATTTTAGGACTAGCGGGGGTGAATGAGCAGTTCTTC	CASGILGLAGVNEQFF
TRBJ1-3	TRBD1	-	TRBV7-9	TGTGCCAGCAACAAGGACAGGGCCCCTGGAAACACCATATATTTT	CASNKDRAPGNTIYF
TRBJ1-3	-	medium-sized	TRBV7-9	TGTGCCAGCAGCTTAGCCCGAACAGGGCGAAACACCATATATTTT	CASSLARTGRNTIYF
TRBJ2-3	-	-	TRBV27	TGTGCCAGCAGTTTCTTTTTCGACTTGAGCACAGATACGCAGTATTTT	CASSFFFDLSTDTQYF
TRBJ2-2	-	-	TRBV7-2	TGTGCCAGCAAAATAGGAGCCGGGGAGCTGTTTTTT	CASKIGAGELFF
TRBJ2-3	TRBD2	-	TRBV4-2	TGTGCCAGCAGCCAAGGGTTAGCGGGGACCACAGATACGCAGTATTTT	CASSQGLAGTTDTQYF
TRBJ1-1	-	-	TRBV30	TGTGCCTGGAGTGTGGAGGCGATGAACACTGAAGCTTTCTTT	CAWSVEAMNTEAFF
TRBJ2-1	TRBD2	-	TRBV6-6	TGTGCCAGCAGTCGACTAGCGGGGGACCATGAGCAGTTCTTC	CASSRLAGDHEQFF
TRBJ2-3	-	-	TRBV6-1	TGTGCCAGCAGTGAAGGGCGGGGAGCCCCAGATACGCAGTATTTT	CASSEGRGAPDTQYF
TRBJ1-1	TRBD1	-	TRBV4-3	TGCGCCAGCAGCCAAGGCCGGACAGGGTGGGACACTGAAGCTTTCTTT	CASSQGRTGWDTEAFF
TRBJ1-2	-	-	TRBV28	TGTGCCAGCAGTTTAAATTTCGCAGGGCCAAACTATGGCTACACCTTC	CASSLNFAGPNYGYTF
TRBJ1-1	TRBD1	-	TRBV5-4	TGTGCCAGCAGCACGGGGACAGGGCCCTTATTCACTGAAGCTTTCTTT	CASSTGTGPLFTEAFF